These 31 T cell receptor beta chains share one sample of origin, sequenced in a study of T cells after yellow fever vaccination. TCRdb redid the calling of the 5' RACE reads with MiXCR, one entry per CDR3 protein. The table has around 320,000 distinct CDR3 sequences, around 4.5% seen once. This sample comprised PBMCs, obtained 15 days after the yellow fever booster vaccination. The receptor source for this set is a man aged 18 to 30 who received the YFV17D yellow fever vaccine.

This chain uses TRBV6-5 with TRBJ2-7, with 9 bases fitting TRBD1. This CDR3 spans 15 amino acids. Germline CDR1 reads MNHEY; CDR2 reads SVGAGI. The ends lost 2 bases at V and 3 bases at J; junction bases unmatched: 5. CDR3 nucleotides: TGTGCCAGCAGTTACCGAGACAGGGGGAACTACGAGCAGTACTTC. It yields the protein CASSYRDRGNYEQYF.

This clonotype was counted between two and nine times. This rearrangement joins TRBV7-2 to TRBJ1-1; no firm D call. The CDR3 totals 14 residues. The germline V gene has CDR1 SGHTA and CDR2 FQGNSA. V was clipped by 2 bases and J by 2 bases, with 9 bases between them. CDR3 bases: TGTGCCAGCAGCTTAAACAGCCAAAACACTGAAGCTTTCTTT. Translated, it gives CASSLNSQNTEAFF.

This clonotype was detected a few times. This sequence joins TRBV2 and TRBJ1-5; 8 nucleotides align to TRBD1. Per germline, CDR1 SNHLY and CDR2 FYNNEI. The CDR3 covers 14 residues. V gave up 6 bases and J gave up 3 bases; unmatched junction bases: 4. The CDR3 region has the DNA TGTGCCAGCAGCATACAGGGGGTCAATCAGCCCCAGCATTTT. It codes for CASSIQGVNQPQHF.

There are a few counts of this clonotype. The rearrangement joins TRBV11-3 to TRBJ2-3; D possibly corresponds to TRBD1 (6 bases). The CDR3 consists of 14 residues. The V gene's germline CDR1 is SGHNT and CDR2 YENEEA. Trimming took 4 bases from V and 6 from J, leaving 14 bases between them. Here the CDR3 DNA reads TGTGCCAGCAGCTCCCAGGGGATGGTTGATACGCAGTATTTT. Protein product: CASSSQGMVDTQYF.

The rearrangement joins TRBV15 to TRBJ2-7; D is ambiguous. The V end was cut by 3 bases, the J end by 2 bases, with 14 bases between. The CDR3 consists of 15 residues. CDR1 is LNHNV and CDR2 is YYDKDF in the germline V gene (reference sequence). The chain's CDR3 is CATSRHRAGTYEQYV. In DNA form, the CDR3 reads TGTGCCACCAGCAGGCATAGGGCAGGAACCTACGAGCAGTACGTC.

The rearrangement links TRBV11-3 to TRBJ1-1; no definite D call. V lost 5 bases to trimming and J lost 5 bases, with 12 bases between them. Germline CDR1 is SGHNT and CDR2 is YENEEA. The CDR3 consists of 13 residues. CDR3 in DNA: TGTGCCAGCAGCCCCGCGGGCGGGACTGAAGCTTTCTTT. This sequence encodes CASSPAGGTEAFF.

CDR3 bases: TGCAGTGCTAGAGTAATGAGAGAAGAGACCCAGTACTTC. Translation: CSARVMREETQYF. The chain is built from TRBV20-1 and TRBJ2-5; D is unclear. The CDR3 totals 13 residues. Trimming shortened V by 1 base and J by 3 bases, and 9 bases separated the two germline ends. Germline values: CDR1 DFQATT, CDR2 SNEGSKA (reference sequence).

This clonotype was detected many times. V and J are TRBV6-5 and TRBJ1-6; D possibly corresponds to TRBD1 (5 bases). Per the germline V gene, CDR1 is MNHEY and CDR2 is SVGAGI. V lost 2 bases and J lost 8, with 16 bases in between. CDR3 length: 16 amino acids. The CDR3 loop reads CASSYGSVRVDSPLHF. The CDR3 bases are TGTGCCAGCAGTTACGGGTCTGTCAGGGTTGATTCACCCCTCCACTTT.

This clonotype was recorded at least ten times. The CDR3 is CSASYNEQFF. The CDR3 DNA is TGCAGTGCGTCCTACAATGAGCAGTTCTTC. This rearrangement joins TRBV20-1 to TRBJ2-1, with D uncertain. The germline V gene encodes CDR1 DFQATT and CDR2 SNEGSKA (reference sequence). Trimming shortened V by 6 bases and J by 1 base, and 1 base separated the two germline ends. This CDR3 spans 10 amino acids.

This clonotype was counted only a few times. This sequence joins TRBV11-2 and TRBJ2-5, with D possibly TRBD1 on 5 matching bases. CDR1 SGHAT and CDR2 FQNNGV come from the germline V gene. The CDR3 covers 14 residues. Trimming removed 5 bases from V and 2 bases from J, with 12 bases in between. The DNA for the CDR3 is TGTGCCAGCAGCCTTGACAGACTTCAAGAGACCCAGTACTTC. Translated: CASSLDRLQETQYF.

The sample holds many counts of this clonotype. V usage is TRBV5-6 and J usage is TRBJ1-1; maybe TRBD1 (6 bases). The CDR3 consists of 15 residues. The V and J ends lost 3 bases and 4 bases respectively, with 16 bases between them. The V gene's germline CDR1 is SGHDT and CDR2 YYEEEE. CDR3 residues: CASSSTGAASTEAFF. CDR3 DNA sequence: TGTGCCAGCAGCTCGACGGGGGCTGCTAGCACTGAAGCTTTCTTT.

This clonotype was counted ten times or more. The CDR3 sequence: CSVEDRQGKDAYEQYF. The CDR3 nucleotides are TGCAGCGTTGAAGATCGTCAGGGGAAAGACGCCTACGAGCAGTACTTC. V gene TRBV29-1 combines with J gene TRBJ2-7; D possibly corresponds to TRBD1 (6 bases). This CDR3 comprises 16 residues. V gave up 0 bases and J gave up 2 bases, with 17 bases separating them. The germline V gene encodes CDR1 SQVTM and CDR2 ANQGSEA.

This clonotype has only a few counts. Written as DNA, the CDR3 is TGTGCCAGCAGTTCTGGCGGGGGGGCTCAGGATGAGCAGTTCTTC. It codes for CASSSGGGAQDEQFF. V and J are TRBV4-2 and TRBJ2-1; 9 positions match TRBD2. The CDR3 is 15 residues long. The germline V gene encodes CDR1 LGHNA and CDR2 YNFKEQ. V lost 6 bases, J lost 8 bases, and 11 bases stayed unmatched.

This clonotype was detected only a few times. The chain carries TRBV11-2 and TRBJ2-1, with D maybe TRBD1 (5 bases). The CDR3 is made up of 14 amino acids. The germline V gene encodes CDR1 SGHAT and CDR2 FQNNGV. Trimming shortened V by 4 bases and J by 5 bases, and 12 bases separated the two germline ends. The chain's CDR3 is CASSSSVGHNEQFF. The CDR3 nucleotides read TGTGCCAGCAGCTCCTCCGTGGGGCACAATGAGCAGTTCTTC.

V and J are TRBV24-1 and TRBJ2-1; D is perhaps TRBD1 (6 bases). CDR3 length: 12 residues. V was cut by 4 bases and J by 8 bases, with 8 bases left in between. CDR1 is KGHDR, CDR2 SFDVKD, per germline. Here the CDR3 reads CATSEQGHEQFF. For the CDR3, the DNA is TGTGCCACCAGTGAACAGGGACATGAGCAGTTCTTC.

CDR3 sequence (DNA): TGCGCCAGCAGCCTCCACACTAGCTCGGGGGAGCAGTACTTC. Amino acid sequence: CASSLHTSSGEQYF. The rearrangement uses TRBV4-1 and TRBJ2-7; possible D gene TRBD2, 6 bases. Germline loops: CDR1 MGHRA, CDR2 YSYEKL. V was cut by 4 bases and J by 7 bases, with 17 bases left in between. There are 14 residues in the CDR3.

This clonotype was seen only a few times. The genes are TRBV10-3 and TRBJ1-1; D is undetermined. CDR1 ENHRY and CDR2 SYGVKD come from the germline V gene. Deletions cut 10 bases from V and 6 bases from J, with 21 bases between. The CDR3 has 14 residues. For the CDR3, the DNA is TGTGCCACAAAGGTGGGCGGCGGGGAGGCTGAAGCTTTCTTT. It yields the protein CATKVGGGEAEAFF.

This clonotype was observed many times. The chain links TRBV7-2 to TRBJ1-5; D is ambiguous. CDR3 length equals 13 residues. V shed 3 bases and J shed 4 bases, with 7 bases lying between them. CDR1 and CDR2 from the germline V gene are SGHTA and FQGNSA. The CDR3 nucleotides are TGTGCCAGCAGCTTGGTAGAAAATCAGCCCCAGCATTTT. This gives the protein CASSLVENQPQHF.

Many counts were recorded for this clonotype. The V gene is TRBV5-1, the J gene TRBJ2-1, with a tentative D call TRBD2 (5 bases). From germline, CDR1 is SGHRS and CDR2 YFSETQ. Trimming shortened V by 0 bases and J by 8 bases, and 15 bases separated the two germline ends. The length of the CDR3 is 15 residues. The CDR3 sequence: CASSLDPPGRDEQFF. The DNA of the CDR3 is TGCGCCAGCAGCTTGGACCCTCCCGGGCGGGATGAGCAGTTCTTC.

This clonotype appeared many times. V is TRBV7-3 and J is TRBJ1-1; D gene ambiguous. The CDR3 consists of 13 residues. From germline, CDR1 is SGHTA and CDR2 FQGTGA. The V end lost 5 bases, the J end lost 3 bases, and 10 bases lay between the germline ends. The CDR3 nucleotides read TGTGCCAGCAGCAATAATGGGGACACTGAAGCTTTCTTT. Amino acids: CASSNNGDTEAFF. The full variable domain, completed using reference TRBV7-3 and TRBJ1-1, is GAGVSQTPSNKVTEKGKYVELRCDPISGHTALYWYRQSLGQGPEFLIYFQGTGAADDSGLPNDRFFAVRPEGSVSTLKIQRTERGDSAVYLCASSNNGDTEAFFGQGTRLTVV.

The chain recombines TRBV4-2 with TRBJ1-2, with D hard to call. CDR1 LGHNA and CDR2 YNFKEQ come from the germline V gene. The length of the CDR3 is 14 residues. V lost 1 base to trimming and J lost 2 bases, with 8 bases between them. The chain's CDR3 is CASSQGSMNYGYTF. The CDR3 nucleotides read TGTGCCAGCAGCCAAGGGTCGATGAACTATGGCTACACCTTC.

This clonotype came up a few times. The CDR3 nucleotides read TGTGCCAGCAGCCAAGACGGGGCTGAAGCTTTCTTT. Protein: CASSQDGAEAFF. The V call is TRBV3-1, the J call TRBJ1-1; no definite D call. The CDR3 spans 12 residues. V lost 0 bases and J lost 6, with 5 bases in between. Germline V CDR1 and CDR2: LGHDT, YNNKEL (reference sequence).

In its sample, this clonotype was seen a few times. This chain uses TRBV5-1 with TRBJ2-5; a possible D gene is TRBD1 (6 bases). This CDR3 spans 16 amino acids. Trimming took 4 bases from V and 5 from J, leaving 21 bases between them. The germline CDR1 and CDR2 sequences are SGHRS and YFSETQ. CDR3 nucleotides: TGCGCCAGCAGCGAGGGATCATCAGGGGTGGCGGAGACCCAGTACTTC. Amino acid sequence: CASSEGSSGVAETQYF.

In the case of this clonotype: An end of the junction differs from the germline gene, which may be a read error. The chain recombines TRBV2 with TRBJ1-6, with D tentatively TRBD1 (5 bases). There are 13 residues in the CDR3. Germline CDR1 is SNHLY and CDR2 is FYNNEI. CDR3 region: CAGSGGPNSPLHF. CDR3 nucleotides: TGTGCCGGCAGTGGGGGTCCTAATTCACCCCTCCACTTT. Looking up the rest from reference TRBV2 and TRBJ1-6 gives the full variable domain: EPEVTQTPSHQVTQMGQEVILRCVPISNHLYFYWYRQILGQKVEFLVSFYNNEISEKSEIFDDQFSVERPDGSNFTLKIRSTKLEDSAMYFCAGSGGPNSPLHFGNGTRLTVT.

The chain employs TRBV11-2 and TRBJ2-1; 9 nucleotides match TRBD2. In germline, CDR1 is SGHAT, CDR2 FQNNGV. V lost 7 bases and J lost 0; bases outside the gene matches: 25. The CDR3 is 22 residues long. This CDR3 reads CASNKMTLALAGGLSSYNEQFF. CDR3 bases: TGTGCCAGCAACAAGATGACTCTTGCGCTTGCGGGGGGGCTGAGCTCCTACAATGAGCAGTTCTTC.

The chain has TRBV30 and TRBJ2-3; D is undetermined. V was clipped by 2 bases and J by 2 bases, with 14 bases between them. The CDR3 runs 15 residues. Germline CDR1 is GTSNPN and CDR2 is SVGIG (reference sequence). CDR3 DNA sequence: TGTGCCTGGAGTATCTACAGATCCCCCACAGATACGCAGTATTTT. It codes for CAWSIYRSPTDTQYF. Together with reference TRBV30 and TRBJ2-3, the CDR3 gives the full variable domain: SQTIHQWPATLVQPVGSPLSLECTVEGTSNPNLYWYRQAAGRGLQLLFYSVGIGQISSEVPQNLSASRPQDRQFILSSKKLLLSDSGFYLCAWSIYRSPTDTQYFGPGTRLTVL.

This clonotype was counted many times. The chain joins TRBV29-1 to TRBJ1-1; D is uncertain. V lost 1 base and J lost 7, with 7 bases in between. The CDR3 has 11 amino acids. Per germline, CDR1 SQVTM and CDR2 ANQGSEA. The CDR3 DNA reads TGCAGCGTTGAAGTTCGACTTGAAGCTTTCTTT. It specifies CSVEVRLEAFF.

At least ten counts were recorded for this clonotype. The rearrangement links TRBV27 to TRBJ2-5; no firm D call. V lost 0 bases, J lost 0 bases, and 14 bases lay in between. The CDR3 totals 17 residues. CDR1 and CDR2 from the germline V gene are MNHEY and SMNVEV (reference sequence). This CDR3 is CASSLSGMAGYQETQYF. CDR3 in DNA: TGTGCCAGCAGTTTATCGGGCATGGCCGGGTACCAAGAGACCCAGTACTTC.

The J gene is TRBJ1-1, the V gene TRBV6-2 or TRBV6-3, with 7 bases matching TRBD1. This CDR3 spans 14 amino acids. Germline V gene sequence: CDR1 MNHEY, CDR2 SVGEGT. V was clipped by 8 bases and J by 5 bases; unmatched bases: 11. Written as DNA, the CDR3 is TGTGCCAGCTCTAATCCAGGGGGAAAAACTGAAGCTTTCTTT. Amino acid sequence: CASSNPGGKTEAFF.

This clonotype has only a few counts. This chain connects TRBV7-9 to TRBJ2-2; D is ambiguous. Germline CDR1 SEHNR, CDR2 FQNEAQ (reference sequence). Trimming pared 5 bases from V and 7 bases from J, leaving 8 bases between. The CDR3 length is 12 residues. CDR3 bases: TGTGCCAGCAGCATCCGGAGCGGGGAGCTGTTTTTT. Protein: CASSIRSGELFF.

This clonotype was seen more than once but under ten times. The J gene is TRBJ2-3, the V gene TRBV20-1, with D possibly being TRBD1 (6 bases). From germline, CDR1 is DFQATT and CDR2 SNEGSKA (reference sequence). V was cut by 6 bases and J by 1 base, with 23 bases left in between. This CDR3 is built from 17 residues. In nucleotides, the CDR3 is TGCAGTGCCCCACAGGGCCCACCTCTATTCCGCACAGATACGCAGTATTTT. Translated, it gives CSAPQGPPLFRTDTQYF.